One sample yielded the 12 T cell receptor beta chains listed below, sequenced in a study of T cell responses to AZD1222 COVID-19 vaccine. Libraries were prepared by immunoSEQ multiplex PCR; TCRdb keeps only in-frame clonotypes and omits some of them. Among about 120,000 clones listed, 87% were seen once. Sequenced here: peripheral blood, sampled on day 0 of AZD1222 vaccination. The receptors were gathered from an adult in good health.

The chain joins TRBV5-4 to TRBJ2-7; 8 nucleotides line up with TRBD1. This CDR3 is 15 amino acids long. Germline V gene lookup returns CDR1 SGHNT and CDR2 YYREEE (reference sequence). V lost 4 bases and J lost 4; bases outside the gene matches: 10. The DNA of the CDR3 is TGTGCCAGCAGCCCTATGCAGGGACAGGCGTACGAGCAGTACTTC. This translates into CASSPMQGQAYEQYF.

The chain carries TRBV20-1 and TRBJ2-5; TRBD1 matches 7 bases. Germline CDR1 is DFQATT and CDR2 is SNEGSKA (reference sequence). V lost 3 bases and J lost 2; bases outside the gene matches: 3. The CDR3 is 13 amino acids. CDR3: CSASPQGQETQYF. The DNA of the CDR3 is TGCAGTGCTAGTCCACAGGGGCAAGAGACCCAGTACTTC.

The chain uses TRBV28 and TRBJ2-3, with 12 bases identical to TRBD2. The germline V gene encodes CDR1 MDHEN and CDR2 SYDVKM. The CDR3 length is 17 residues. Trimming took 6 bases from V and 2 from J; bases not matched to a gene: 9. The DNA of the CDR3 is TGTGCCAGCAGCACCAACCTAGCGGGGGGGTTCACAGATACGCAGTATTTT. This gives the protein CASSTNLAGGFTDTQYF.

The chain uses TRBV5-5 and TRBJ1-2; D is perhaps TRBD1 (5 bases). From germline, CDR1 is SGHKS and CDR2 YYEKEE (reference sequence). V dropped 2 bases and J dropped 7 bases, with 18 bases sitting between them. The CDR3 is 15 amino acids. In DNA form, the CDR3 reads TGTGCCAGCAGCTTCACGGACGGGGGGTTGTCTGGCTACACCTTC. Residues: CASSFTDGGLSGYTF.

The chain is built from TRBV28 and TRBJ1-2; D possibly corresponds to TRBD1 (5 bases). Germline loops: CDR1 MDHEN, CDR2 SYDVKM. The V gene lost 8 bases and the J gene lost 8 bases, with 12 bases spanning the gap. CDR3 length: 11 amino acids. The CDR3 bases are TGTGCCAGCTTCAGGGATTCCGGCTACACCTTC. Its translation: CASFRDSGYTF.

The chain carries TRBV29-1 and TRBJ1-2; 8 bases match TRBD1. Per the germline V gene, CDR1 is SQVTM and CDR2 is ANQGSEA. There are 15 residues in the CDR3. V trimming: 5 bases; J trimming: 4 bases; junction bases outside the gene matches: 12. The CDR3 loop reads CSVTLSDRDPYGYTF. In nucleotides, the CDR3 is TGCAGCGTTACCCTCTCGGACAGGGACCCCTATGGCTACACCTTC.

CDR3: CASSLAPGNTEAFF. The CDR3 nucleotides are TGTGCCAGCAGCTTAGCTCCAGGGAACACTGAAGCTTTCTTT. The chain is built from TRBV7-9 and TRBJ1-1; D not certain. This CDR3 contains 14 residues. Germline CDR1 SEHNR, CDR2 FQNEAQ (reference sequence). Trimming removed 0 bases at V and 1 base at J, with 6 bases between. The whole variable domain, remainder taken from reference TRBV7-9 and TRBJ1-1, is DTGVSQNPRHKITKRGQNVTFRCDPISEHNRLYWYRQTLGQGPEFLTYFQNEAQLEKSRLLSDRFSAERPKGSFSTLEIQRTEQGDSAMYLCASSLAPGNTEAFFGQGTRLTVV.

The chain has TRBV19 and TRBJ2-1; the D is unclear. This CDR3 region has 12 residues. Germline values: CDR1 LNHDA, CDR2 SQIVND (reference sequence). Trimming removed 3 bases at V and 8 bases at J, with 8 bases between. The CDR3 region is CASSILAHEQFF. The CDR3 DNA is TGTGCCAGTAGTATCCTGGCGCATGAGCAGTTCTTC. The entire variable domain, with the rest obtained from reference TRBV19 and TRBJ2-1, is as follows: DGGITQSPKYLFRKEGQNVTLSCEQNLNHDAMYWYRQDPGQGLRLIYYSQIVNDFQKGDIAEGYSVSREKKESFPLTVTSAQKNPTAFYLCASSILAHEQFFGPGTRLTVL.

The chain combines TRBV30 with TRBJ2-7; D assignment may be TRBD1 or TRBD2 (6 bases each). V shed 2 bases and J shed 0 bases, with 14 bases lying between them. Germline V gene data show CDR1 as GTSNPN and CDR2 as SVGIG (reference sequence). The CDR3 contains 15 residues. The CDR3 spells CAWSLGGTSSYEQYF. Here the CDR3 DNA reads TGTGCCTGGAGTCTAGGGGGGACCAGCTCCTACGAGCAGTACTTC.

The CDR3 sequence: CATSDLTVVASIYF. The CDR3 coding sequence is TGTGCCACGTCGGACTTAACGGTGGTGGCATCCATATATTTT. J is TRBJ1-3 and V is TRBV10-3; D is unresolved. The CDR3 has 14 residues. In germline, CDR1 is ENHRY, CDR2 SYGVKD. The ends were cut back, 10 bases at V and 11 bases at J, with 24 bases in the middle.

The chain is built from TRBV15 and TRBJ1-1, with TRBD1 matching over 7 bases. Germline CDR1 and CDR2: LNHNV and YYDKDF (reference sequence). The CDR3 extends over 14 amino acids. V was clipped by 5 bases and J by 0 bases; unmatched bases: 3. In nucleotides, the CDR3 is TGTGCCACCAGCTGGGGACAGTTGAACACTGAAGCTTTCTTT. Translated: CATSWGQLNTEAFF.

This chain joins TRBV28 and TRBJ2-1; D is perhaps TRBD2 (6 bases). V was clipped by 2 bases and J by 3 bases, with 8 bases between them. Per germline, CDR1 MDHEN and CDR2 SYDVKM. The CDR3 has 14 residues. CDR3 sequence (DNA): TGTGCCAGCAGTTTAATGGGGGGCTACAATGAGCAGTTCTTC. This translates into CASSLMGGYNEQFF.